This entry concerns a single TCR beta chain. Its target is not known. Peripheral blood samples of 9.5 to 10 milliliters were drawn from each donor. Then a second PCR, running about 7 to 11 cycles, was carried out with a sample-barcoded 5' primer and a J-beta primer mix. A single record per CDR3 protein comes from TCRdb applying MiXCR to the 5' RACE reads. The data show around 750,000 distinct CDR3 sequences, with roughly 50% seen just once and about two fifths held by the top ten. The data stem from a study of blood T cells in healthy people across ages. The study's findings and limits: Older age went with lower TCR beta diversity per million T cells, in a roughly linear way.

V was cut by 4 bases and J by 5 bases, with 20 bases left in between. CDR1 is MDHEN and CDR2 is SYDVKM in the germline V gene. CDR3 length equals 16 residues. The chain is built from TRBV28 and TRBJ2-5; possible D gene TRBD2, 6 bases. Material: blood. This receptor was obtained from an older man in good health. In DNA, the CDR3 is TGTGCCAGCAGTTCCCGGGATAGCGGTGTAATTGAGACCCAGTACTTC. It yields the protein CASSSRDSGVIETQYF.